A selection of T cell receptor beta chains follows, all from one sample in a study of PD-L1 blockade in urothelial cancer. Using immunoSEQ multiplex PCR, the repertoire was profiled, and TCRdb retains in-frame clones only, with some absent. Among approximately 30,000 clones listed, 65% to 90% were seen once. Sequencing was performed on PBMCs, taken around atezolizumab (anti-PD-L1) treatment. These receptors were obtained from a man aged 50 to 60 with urothelial cancer. The CDR3 runs from the conserved cysteine through the conserved F or W. D genes are given only for firm matches. Rows give clone size only sometimes, using once, few, many, or a class for an expanded clone.

. | TRBJ1-6 | . | TRBV28 | 15 | CASSGGDNNNSPLHF | TGTGCCAGCAGTGGGGGGGACAATAATAATTCACCCCTCCACTTT
. | TRBJ1-1 | TRBD1 | TRBV6-5 | 15 | CASRSQGAGNTEAFF | TGTGCCAGCAGATCACAGGGGGCAGGAAATACTGAAGCTTTCTTT
. | TRBJ2-2 | TRBD2 | TRBV4-2 | 16 | CASSLRLAGDTGELFF | TGTGCCAGCAGCCTCCGACTAGCGGGAGACACCGGGGAGCTGTTTTTT
once | TRBJ2-5 | . | TRBV6-6 | 13 | CASTLGPKETQYF | TGTGCCAGCACCCTGGGGCCCAAAGAGACCCAGTACTTC
. | TRBJ2-1 | TRBD2 | TRBV6-1 | 16 | CASSEARAGLYNEQFF | TGTGCCAGCAGTGAAGCAAGAGCGGGACTATACAATGAGCAGTTCTTC
few | TRBJ1-2 | . | TRBV6-6 | 12 | CASTERVDGYTF | TGTGCCAGCACAGAACGGGTGGATGGCTACACCTTC
. | TRBJ1-4 | . | TRBV7-8 | 15 | CASSGRRDNGEKLFF | TGTGCCAGCAGCGGACGCAGGGACAATGGCGAAAAACTGTTTTTT
. | TRBJ1-1 | TRBD1 | TRBV29-1 | 15 | CSGGDRGGINTEAFF | TGCAGCGGCGGGGACAGGGGAGGAATCAACACTGAAGCTTTCTTT
few | TRBJ1-5 | TRBD1 | TRBV6-1 | 15 | CASTLGQGDRAGQHF | TGTGCCAGCACCTTGGGACAGGGAGACAGAGCGGGCCAGCATTTT
. | TRBJ2-4 | . | TRBV14 | 16 | CASSHTGTSAKNIQYF | TGTGCCAGCAGCCATACCGGGACATCAGCCAAAAACATTCAGTACTTC
few | TRBJ1-5 | . | TRBV28 | 13 | CASNTNSGQPQHF | TGTGCCAGCAATACGAACTCAGGTCAGCCCCAGCATTTT
. | TRBJ2-3 | . | TRBV5-1 | 14 | CASSGGLDTDTQYF | TGCGCCAGCAGCGGGGGACTTGACACAGATACGCAGTATTTT
once | TRBJ1-2 | . | TRBV6-1 | 14 | CASSEPRGSYGYTF | TGTGCCAGCAGTGAACCCCGGGGGAGCTATGGCTACACCTTC
. | TRBJ2-7 | TRBD1 | TRBV18 | 17 | CASSPQLGGQGLWEQYF | TGTGCCAGCTCACCACAGCTAGGTGGACAGGGCTTGTGGGAGCAGTACTTC
. | TRBJ2-1 | . | TRBV7-9 | 15 | CASSKTGDPSDEQFF | TGTGCCAGCAGCAAGACAGGAGATCCCTCAGATGAGCAGTTCTTC
. | TRBJ1-4 | TRBD1 | TRBV6-1 | 15 | CASSVQGGSGEKLFF | TGTGCCAGCAGTGTACAGGGGGGGAGTGGTGAAAAACTGTTTTTT
. | TRBJ2-3 | . | TRBV7-2 | 15 | CASSLLGAPTDTQYF | TGTGCCAGCAGCTTACTTGGGGCTCCCACAGATACGCAGTATTTT